This TCR beta chain was sequenced for a study of CD8 T cells in ankylosing spondylitis. Whole-study results and caveats: Relatively rare in peripheral blood, disease-linked clones were also CD8+. Seemingly characteristic of ankylosing spondylitis blood was a TCR beta motif consisting of about 8 highly homologous variants.

As concerns this clonotype: Its antigen is currently unknown.

TCRdb fed the 5' RACE reads into MiXCR, producing one record per CDR3 protein. Among more than 150,000 distinct CDR3 sequences listed, roughly 13% were seen once. Germline V gene sequence: CDR1 MGHRA, CDR2 YSYEKL. CDR3 length: 16 amino acids. Losses at the gene ends were 1 base for V and 6 bases for J; bases not matched to a gene: 10. Material: blood, either unsorted or a sorted T cell fraction (not recorded which). J is TRBJ2-7 and V is TRBV4-1; TRBD2 agrees at 9 bases. This sequence originates from a male donor with ankylosing spondylitis or in good health (not recorded which). The CDR3 sequence: CASSQGGSGSVGEQYF. CDR3 DNA sequence: TGCGCCAGCAGCCAAGGAGGTAGCGGGAGTGTCGGCGAGCAGTACTTC.